Shown below are 2 T cell receptor beta chains from a single sample sequenced in a study of Graves' ophthalmopathy and Graves' hyperthyroidism. For repertoire sequencing, the TCR beta CDR3 regions were amplified from RNA transcripts. HTBI primers were used in a first-round RT-PCR, which preceded a second-round multiplex PCR. TCRdb ran MiXCR on the multiplex PCR reads and lists one entry per CDR3 protein. The table lists under 800,000 distinct CDR3 sequences, over 20% of them singletons. The sequencing input was peripheral blood. Receptor source: a woman aged 18-35 years with stable Graves' hyperthyroidism. Some clones in this sample may be carry-over from other donors' samples.

This clonotype was counted many times. CDR3 bases: TGCAGTGCCGAGGACAGCTCTGGAAACACCATATATTTT. It encodes CSAEDSSGNTIYF. This chain links TRBV20-1 with TRBJ1-3; the D gene is possibly TRBD1 (6 bases). The CDR3 covers 13 residues. Looked up from germline, CDR1 is DFQATT and CDR2 is SNEGSKA (reference sequence). The V gene lost 6 bases and the J gene lost 0 bases, with 9 bases spanning the gap.

The rearrangement joins TRBV6-5 to TRBJ1-1, with D unresolved. The CDR3 has 13 residues. V lost 3 bases, J lost 11 bases, and 16 bases lay in between. Germline CDR1 reads MNHEY; CDR2 reads SVGAGI. The CDR3 DNA sequence: TGTGCCAGCAGTTATAGACAAACCCTGACCGCTTTCTTT. It is translated as CASSYRQTLTAFF.